Shown below are 14 T cell receptor beta chains from a single sample sequenced in a study of post-analysis software for immune sequencing data. Presence of unique molecular identifiers characterized the TCR beta cDNA libraries. In TCRdb, the PCR reads were re-called with MiXCR into one record per CDR3 protein. The repertoire holds around 190,000 distinct CDR3 sequences, with over 25% as singletons. The antigens for these receptors are not known. General observations from the study: Included in a set of roughly five TRBV segments more frequent in patients than controls were TRBV5-6, TRBV5-1 and TRBV20-1.

Material: blood. These receptors originate from a girl aged 2-17 years with multiple sclerosis.

This clonotype was observed many times. The gene calls are TRBV30 and TRBJ2-3, with D perhaps TRBD1 (6 bases). The CDR3 is 15 amino acids. Germline CDR1 GTSNPN, CDR2 SVGIG (reference sequence). V dropped 8 bases and J dropped 2 bases, with 20 bases sitting between them. DNA of the CDR3: TGTGCCCGGAAGGCGGTCAGGGGATCCACAGATACGCAGTATTTT. As protein: CARKAVRGSTDTQYF. The full variable domain, with the rest looked up from reference TRBV30 and TRBJ2-3, is SQTIHQWPATLVQPVGSPLSLECTVEGTSNPNLYWYRQAAGRGLQLLFYSVGIGQISSEVPQNLSASRPQDRQFILSSKKLLLSDSGFYLCARKAVRGSTDTQYFGPGTRLTVL.

The chain combines TRBV30 with TRBJ1-1, with D perhaps matching TRBD1 (6 bases). The V gene lost 3 bases and the J gene lost 0 bases, with 11 bases spanning the gap. CDR1 is GTSNPN, CDR2 SVGIG, per germline (reference sequence). This CDR3 spans 14 amino acids. The CDR3 DNA is TGTGCCTGGAGAAAGAAGGGGGTGAACACTGAAGCTTTCTTT. Its protein is CAWRKKGVNTEAFF.

This clonotype has just a few counts. The DNA of the CDR3 is TGCGCCAGCAGCTTGGATGGGGCTAGGTTGGCGAATGAGCAGTTCTTC. It translates to CASSLDGARLANEQFF. The chain is built from TRBV5-1 and TRBJ2-1, with a possible D match to TRBD1 (5 bases). The germline V gene encodes CDR1 SGHRS and CDR2 YFSETQ. Trimming stripped 0 bases from V and 7 bases from J, with 17 bases between. The CDR3 contains 16 residues.

This clonotype was counted many times. The chain is built from TRBV7-3 and TRBJ2-1; TRBD2 is a possible D gene (6 bases). The CDR3 spans 16 residues. The germline V and J ends were trimmed by 2 bases and 0 bases, with 11 bases remaining between them. CDR1 SGHTA and CDR2 FQGTGA come from the germline V gene. CDR3 DNA sequence: TGTGCCAGCAGCTTAGGGACTCGGAGCTCCTACAATGAGCAGTTCTTC. Its translation: CASSLGTRSSYNEQFF.

The sample holds a few counts of this clonotype. The rearrangement uses TRBV29-1 and TRBJ1-6; D gene uncertain. This CDR3 comprises 14 residues. Per germline, CDR1 SQVTM and CDR2 ANQGSEA. Trimming stripped 6 bases from V and 0 bases from J, with 9 bases between. The CDR3 DNA is TGCAGCGTGGCAGAGAACTCCTATAATTCACCCCTCCACTTT. Amino acid sequence: CSVAENSYNSPLHF.

Comments on this clonotype: A much larger clone differs by one base, so this may be a read error. J is TRBJ1-5 and V is TRBV18; D not certain. The germline V and J ends were trimmed by 2 bases and 4 bases, with 12 bases remaining between them. CDR3 length: 15 residues. Germline-derived CDR1 and CDR2 are KGHSH and LQKENI. The CDR3 nucleotides read TGTGCCAGCTCACCAGTCGGTGAGCCAAATCAGCCCCAGCATTTT. Translating it yields CASSPVGEPNQPQHF. The full variable domain, completed using reference TRBV18 and TRBJ1-5, is NAGVMQNPRHLVRRRGQEARLRCSPMKGHSHVYWYRQLPEEGLKFMVYLQKENIIDESGMPKERFSAEFPKEGPSILRIQQVVRGDSAAYFCASSPVGEPNQPQHFGDGTRLSIL.

In this sample, this clonotype turned up a few times. At one end, the junction sequence differs from germline, possibly due to a read error. This sequence joins TRBV18 and TRBJ2-7; no reliable D call. The CDR3 contains 13 residues. Per the germline V gene, CDR1 is KGHSH and CDR2 is LQKENI. CDR3 in DNA: TGTACCAGCTCACCACCTAGTTCCTACGAGCAGTACTTC. As protein: CTSSPPSSYEQYF. The full variable domain, rest sourced from reference TRBV18 and TRBJ2-7, is NAGVMQNPRHLVRRRGQEARLRCSPMKGHSHVYWYRQLPEEGLKFMVYLQKENIIDESGMPKERFSAEFPKEGPSILRIQQVVRGDSAAYFCTSSPPSSYEQYFGPGTRLTVT.

This clonotype was seen a handful of times. The chain carries TRBV4-1 and TRBJ1-4, with a weak D call TRBD1 (5 bases). V was cut by 4 bases and J by 8 bases, with 14 bases left in between. This CDR3 has 14 amino acids. The germline CDR1 and CDR2 sequences are MGHRA and YSYEKL. CDR3 nucleotide sequence: TGCGCCAGCAGCCCAGAACGGGGCTCCGAAAAACTGTTTTTT. Its protein product is CASSPERGSEKLFF.

Concerning this clonotype itself: The germline gene is not matched at one end of the junction; a read error may be the cause. V gene TRBV2 combines with J gene TRBJ2-6, with D possibly matching TRBD2 (5 bases). Germline CDR1 reads SNHLY; CDR2 reads FYNNEI. This CDR3 is 13 amino acids long. CDR3 coding DNA: TGCACCAGCAGTGGAACGGGGAATGACGTCCTGACTTTC. This translates into CTSSGTGNDVLTF.

This clonotype has at least ten counts. The genes are TRBV7-8 and TRBJ2-7, with D perhaps TRBD1 (5 bases). With 5 bases removed from V and 2 bases from J, the gap between germline ends came to 16 bases. Germline lookup yields CDR1 SGHVS and CDR2 FQNEAQ. CDR3 length: 15 residues. CDR3 nucleotides: TGTGCCAGCAGCAGGGCATCAGGGTCAACCTACGAGCAGTACTTC. Translating gives CASSRASGSTYEQYF. Together with reference TRBV7-8 and TRBJ2-7, the CDR3 gives the full variable domain: GAGVSQSPRYKVAKRGQDVALRCDPISGHVSLFWYQQALGQGPEFLTYFQNEAQLDKSGLPSDRFFAERPEGSVSTLKIQRTQQEDSAVYLCASSRASGSTYEQYFGPGTRLTVT.

The chain recombines TRBV18 with TRBJ1-4; D gene uncertain. The CDR3 loop spans 11 amino acids. The germline V gene encodes CDR1 KGHSH and CDR2 LQKENI. The ends were cut back, 1 base at V and 8 bases at J, with 2 bases in the middle. The CDR3 is CASSPQEKLFF. The DNA of the CDR3 is TGTGCCAGCTCACCACAGGAAAAACTGTTTTTT.

This clonotype was seen ten or more times. The rearrangement links TRBV12-3 or TRBV12-4 to TRBJ1-1, with 7 nucleotides matching TRBD1. The CDR3 is 11 residues long. V gave up 6 bases and J gave up 7 bases; unmatched junction bases: 2. As DNA, the CDR3 is TGTGCCAGCAGCCCAGGGGGTGAAGCTTTCTTT. Translating it yields CASSPGGEAFF.

This clonotype was found many times. J is TRBJ1-4 and V is TRBV4-2; D is unclear. V dropped 0 bases and J dropped 2 bases, with 7 bases sitting between them. The germline CDR1 and CDR2 sequences are LGHNA and YNFKEQ. The length of the CDR3 is 15 residues. In nucleotides, the CDR3 is TGTGCCAGCAGCCAAGACAGTGCCACTAATGAAAAACTGTTTTTT. It codes for CASSQDSATNEKLFF.

This clonotype was observed a handful of times. The chain joins TRBV12-3 or TRBV12-4 to TRBJ1-4; D is unclear. CDR3 length: 13 residues. Trimming pared 3 bases from V and 8 bases from J, leaving 10 bases between. CDR3 nucleotides: TGTGCCAGCAGTTTTACCGGGAGGGAAAAACTGTTTTTT. Translating it yields CASSFTGREKLFF.